Each of the 23 T cell receptor beta chains below was sequenced from the same sample in a study of cytomegalovirus exposure and HLA in healthy donors. TCRdb's table, derived via immunoSEQ multiplex PCR, lists solely in-frame clones and lacks some. The sample yields more than 90,000 clones, 86% seen once. The sample comprised PBMCs. All receptors derive from a man younger than 30 in good health and CMV-seronegative.

The chain combines TRBV4-1 with TRBJ2-7, with a possible D match to TRBD2 (5 bases). This CDR3 contains 14 residues. Trimming shortened V by 3 bases and J by 0 bases, and 9 bases separated the two germline ends. Germline-derived CDR1 and CDR2 are MGHRA and YSYEKL. This CDR3 reads CASSQTTNSYEQYF. In DNA, the CDR3 is TGCGCCAGCAGCCAGACTACGAACTCCTACGAGCAGTACTTC.

The chain links TRBV18 to TRBJ2-4; 9 bases are a match to TRBD2. The CDR3 loop spans 14 amino acids. The J segment lost 6 bases and the V segment lost 4 bases, leaving 4 bases of the junction unmatched. The germline V gene encodes CDR1 KGHSH and CDR2 LQKENI. CDR3 nucleotide sequence: TGTGCCAGCTCACGAACGCGGGGGGGAAACATTCAGTACTTC. Translated: CASSRTRGGNIQYF.

This chain connects TRBV14 to TRBJ2-7; 7 bases agree with TRBD1. The CDR3 runs 14 residues. Trimming took 1 base from V and 3 from J; bases not matched to a gene: 3. Germline CDR1 is SGHDN and CDR2 is FVKESK. Written as DNA, the CDR3 is TGTGCCAGCAGCCAAGGGACAGGCTACTACGAGCAGTACTTC. As protein: CASSQGTGYYEQYF.

This sequence joins TRBV30 and TRBJ2-7; a possible D gene is TRBD1 (6 bases). The length of the CDR3 is 12 residues. V lost 4 bases and J 2 bases, leaving 9 bases between the germline ends. Germline CDR1 reads GTSNPN; CDR2 reads SVGIG (reference sequence). CDR3 sequence reads: CAWKWGPYEQYF. DNA for the CDR3: TGTGCCTGGAAGTGGGGGCCCTACGAGCAGTACTTC.

V usage is TRBV6-6 and J usage is TRBJ1-5, with 8 bases identical to TRBD1. The CDR3 spans 15 residues. V was pared by 6 bases and J by 2 bases, with 6 bases of the junction left unmatched. CDR1 is MNHNY, CDR2 SVGAGI, per germline (reference sequence). The CDR3: CASRQTGGGNQPQHF. CDR3 in DNA: TGTGCCAGCAGACAAACAGGGGGAGGCAATCAGCCCCAGCATTTT.

The V and J genes are TRBV5-4 and TRBJ2-2; tentatively, D is TRBD2 (7 bases). Trimming pared 0 bases from V and 6 bases from J, leaving 18 bases between. Germline-derived CDR1 and CDR2 are SGHNT and YYREEE (reference sequence). The CDR3 totals 17 residues. The CDR3 protein is CASSLAIGGPSAGELFF. CDR3 DNA: TGTGCCAGCAGCTTGGCGATCGGGGGGCCCAGTGCCGGGGAGCTGTTTTTT.

This clone came up a few times. The chain joins TRBV25-1 to TRBJ1-1; 9 nucleotides agree with TRBD1. In germline, CDR1 is MGHDK, CDR2 SYGVNS. V was clipped by 5 bases and J by 0 bases; unmatched bases: 4. This CDR3 contains 15 residues. For the CDR3, the DNA is TGTGCCAGCAGTCCCGGGACAGGGATGAACACTGAAGCTTTCTTT. Translation: CASSPGTGMNTEAFF.

The V gene is TRBV27, the J gene TRBJ2-1; the match to TRBD2 covers 9 bases. This CDR3 region has 16 residues. J lost 7 bases, V lost 1 base, and 8 bases had no gene match. Germline values: CDR1 MNHEY, CDR2 SMNVEV (reference sequence). This CDR3 is CASSLLGSGSVNEQFF. In DNA form, the CDR3 reads TGTGCCAGCAGTTTATTGGGTAGCGGGAGTGTGAATGAGCAGTTCTTC.

V and J are TRBV19 and TRBJ1-2; 10 nucleotides match TRBD1. Looked up from germline, CDR1 is LNHDA and CDR2 is SQIVND (reference sequence). The CDR3 is 14 residues long. V was clipped by 9 bases and J by 0 bases; unmatched bases: 4. CDR3 region: CASADRGANYGYTF. The CDR3 DNA reads TGTGCCAGCGCGGACAGGGGGGCTAACTATGGCTACACCTTC.

The V call is TRBV5-4, the J call TRBJ2-1; 8 bases line up with TRBD2. CDR3 length: 17 amino acids. From germline, CDR1 is SGHNT and CDR2 YYREEE (reference sequence). With V trimmed by 4 bases and J by 7 bases, 16 bases remained unmatched. DNA for the CDR3: TGTGCCAGCAGCCCAACTCTCGGACTAGCTCAGGTTAATGAGCAGTTCTTC. It specifies CASSPTLGLAQVNEQFF.

The rearrangement links TRBV6-6 to TRBJ1-1; no reliable D call. The CDR3 covers 14 residues. Deletions cut 6 bases from V and 0 bases from J, with 11 bases between. The germline V gene has CDR1 MNHNY and CDR2 SVGAGI (reference sequence). CDR3 amino acids: CASSHAGMNTEAFF. Written as DNA, the CDR3 is TGTGCCAGCAGCCACGCGGGGATGAACACTGAAGCTTTCTTT.

The chain carries TRBV6-5 and TRBJ1-2, with D perhaps matching TRBD1 (5 bases). V gave up 10 bases and J gave up 0 bases, with 15 bases separating them. The CDR3 runs 14 residues. Germline-derived CDR1 and CDR2 are MNHEY and SVGAGI. Here the CDR3 reads CATRMTVANYGYTF. As DNA, the CDR3 is TGTGCCACCAGAATGACAGTAGCTAACTATGGCTACACCTTC.

This chain connects TRBV30 to TRBJ2-7, with 12 bases matching TRBD2. The CDR3 runs to 15 residues. CDR1 and CDR2 from the germline V gene are GTSNPN and SVGIG (reference sequence). The junction had 6 bases not matched to a gene; V was cut back by 3 bases and J by 3 bases. CDR3 DNA: TGTGCCTGGAGCCCGACTAGCGGGGGTAACTACGAGCAGTACTTC. This sequence encodes CAWSPTSGGNYEQYF.

The chain carries TRBV15 and TRBJ2-7; 8 nucleotides align to TRBD1. The CDR3 has 13 amino acids. V lost 6 bases and J lost 1; bases outside the gene matches: 2. Germline V lookup: CDR1 LNHNV, CDR2 YYDKDF (reference sequence). CDR3 loop: CATSTGGSYEQYF. As DNA, the CDR3 is TGTGCCACCAGTACAGGGGGGTCCTACGAGCAGTACTTC.

V and J are TRBV10-1 and TRBJ2-7, with 9 bases lining up with TRBD2. J lost 8 bases, V lost 3 bases, and 11 bases had no gene match. The CDR3 is made up of 15 amino acids. Germline CDR1 is WNHNN and CDR2 is SYGVQD (reference sequence). CDR3 sequence reads: CASSDRGTSINQQYF. In DNA form, the CDR3 reads TGCGCCAGCAGTGATAGAGGGACTAGCATCAATCAGCAGTACTTC.

The V gene is TRBV7-9, the J gene TRBJ1-1, with unresolved D. In germline, CDR1 is SEHNR, CDR2 FQNEAQ (reference sequence). The CDR3 runs to 13 residues. V was clipped by 10 bases and J by 0 bases, with 12 bases between them. The CDR3 is CATQRFMNTEAFF. The DNA for the CDR3 is TGTGCCACCCAGCGGTTTATGAACACTGAAGCTTTCTTT.

The chain links TRBV16 to TRBJ1-2; D gene uncertain. This CDR3 is 14 amino acids long. V was cut by 1 base and J by 2 bases, with 8 bases left in between. The germline gives CDR1 KGHSY, CDR2 FQNENV. As DNA, the CDR3 is TGTGCCAGCAGCCAATGGGGAGGGAACTATGGCTACACCTTC. Its translation: CASSQWGGNYGYTF.

Only a few counts were recorded for this clone. This rearrangement joins TRBV19 to TRBJ1-4; D gene uncertain. Germline CDR1 and CDR2: LNHDA and SQIVND (reference sequence). There are 11 residues in the CDR3. Trimming left V 1 base short and J 11 bases short, with 5 bases between. CDR3 nucleotides: TGTGCCAGTAGTATAGCGGGGAAACTGTTTTTT. This gives the protein CASSIAGKLFF.

The CDR3 sequence is CARSGRGGATNEKLFF. The CDR3 DNA is TGTGCCAGAAGCGGCAGGGGTGGGGCAACTAATGAAAAACTGTTTTTT. This rearrangement joins TRBV5-3 to TRBJ1-4; perhaps TRBD1 as D (6 bases). TRBV5-3 is sorted into the ORF group, with uncertain function. Trimming shortened V by 4 bases and J by 0 bases, and 13 bases separated the two germline ends. The CDR3 spans 16 residues.

CDR3 DNA sequence: TGTGCCAGCAGCCCTAAACGGACTAGCGGGAGACATACGCAGTATTTT. This sequence encodes CASSPKRTSGRHTQYF. V is TRBV28 and J is TRBJ2-3; TRBD2 agrees at 13 bases. Trimming removed 6 bases from V and 7 bases from J; junction bases left unmatched: 10. The CDR3 consists of 16 residues. Germline V gene sequence: CDR1 MDHEN, CDR2 SYDVKM.

The chain links TRBV10-3 to TRBJ1-1, with TRBD1 matching 9 bases. There are 13 residues in the CDR3. CDR1 and CDR2 (germline): ENHRY, SYGVKD. V gave up 10 bases and J gave up 4 bases; unmatched junction bases: 7. CDR3 DNA: TGTGCCAGCACAGGGGGCACGGGCACTGAAGCTTTCTTT. Residues: CASTGGTGTEAFF.

The gene calls are TRBV4-1 and TRBJ2-7; 11 nucleotides match TRBD2. CDR3 length: 15 residues. V dropped 1 base and J dropped 4; count of bases not matched to a gene: 3. The germline V gene has CDR1 MGHRA and CDR2 YSYEKL. In nucleotides, the CDR3 is TGCGCCAGCAGCCAAGTGACTAGCGGGGATTACGAGCAGTACTTC. Its translation: CASSQVTSGDYEQYF.

This chain links TRBV7-6 with TRBJ1-3; 11 bases match TRBD1. J gave up 4 bases and V 5 bases, and 10 bases lay outside the gene matches. This CDR3 region has 17 residues. Germline values: CDR1 SGHVS, CDR2 FNYEAQ. CDR3 amino acids: CASSVGQGVGVGNTIYF. The CDR3 DNA sequence: TGTGCCAGCAGCGTGGGACAGGGGGTTGGTGTGGGAAACACCATATATTTT. The full variable domain, with the rest looked up from reference TRBV7-6 and TRBJ1-3, is GAGVSQSPRYKVTKRGQDVALRCDPISGHVSLYWYRQALGQGPEFLTYFNYEAQQDKSGLPNDRFSAERPEGSISTLTIQRTEQRDSAMYRCASSVGQGVGVGNTIYFGEGSWLTVV.